A single sample is the source of the 25 T cell receptor beta chains below, sequenced in a study of shared clonotypes between healthy human individuals. TCRdb's table, derived via immunoSEQ multiplex PCR, lists solely in-frame clones and lacks some. The data contain some 1.4 million clones, roughly 96% of them singletons. The sequenced sample was naive CD4+ T cells sorted from blood. Subset meaning: CD45RA+ positively selected. The receptors come from a man in his thirties or forties in good health.

The rearrangement links TRBV10-3 to TRBJ1-3; D remains unclear. From germline, CDR1 is ENHRY and CDR2 SYGVKD. This CDR3 comprises 14 residues. V lost 7 bases, J lost 2 bases, and 12 bases lay in between. The CDR3 DNA follows: TGTGCCATCAATACTACTGACACTGGAAACACCATATATTTT. It codes for CAINTTDTGNTIYF.

V usage is TRBV7-8 and J usage is TRBJ2-7, with D unresolved. The germline V and J ends were trimmed by 1 base and 1 base, with 11 bases remaining between them. The V gene's germline CDR1 is SGHVS and CDR2 FQNEAQ. This CDR3 is built from 15 residues. CDR3 sequence (DNA): TGTGCCAGCAGCTTAGATTCCAGCCGGTCCTACGAGCAGTACTTC. The encoded protein is CASSLDSSRSYEQYF.

J is TRBJ2-7 and V is TRBV19; maybe TRBD1 (5 bases). V lost 4 bases and J 1 base, leaving 8 bases between the germline ends. CDR1 is LNHDA, CDR2 SQIVND, per germline (reference sequence). The CDR3 length is 13 residues. CDR3 in amino acids: CASSNRWSYEQYF. CDR3 DNA sequence: TGTGCCAGTAGTAACAGGTGGTCCTACGAGCAGTACTTC.

This CDR3 is CASRTLDRPFPEAFF. The CDR3 bases are TGTGCCAGTAGAACCCTGGACAGGCCCTTCCCCGAAGCTTTCTTT. The chain is built from TRBV19 and TRBJ1-1; 7 bases agree with TRBD1. The length of the CDR3 is 15 residues. The germline gives CDR1 LNHDA, CDR2 SQIVND (reference sequence). The V segment lost 6 bases and the J segment 8 bases; nucleotides outside the gene matches: 15.

Regarding this clone: This CDR3 is also generated by other DNA sequences in the sample. The chain uses TRBV7-9 and TRBJ1-2; 7 bases line up with TRBD1. V dropped 0 bases and J dropped 4; count of bases not matched to a gene: 5. Looked up from germline, CDR1 is SEHNR and CDR2 is FQNEAQ (reference sequence). The CDR3 consists of 15 residues. The CDR3 sequence: CASSLARQGFYGYTF. The CDR3 DNA follows: TGTGCCAGCAGCTTAGCCCGACAGGGATTCTATGGCTACACCTTC.

The chain employs TRBV19 and TRBJ2-7, with D uncertain. CDR1 is LNHDA, CDR2 SQIVND, per germline (reference sequence). CDR3 length: 16 amino acids. Trimming took 0 bases from V and 3 from J, leaving 15 bases between them. The CDR3 here is CASSIDRTAYYYEQYF. The CDR3 coding sequence is TGTGCCAGTAGTATAGATAGGACCGCCTATTACTACGAGCAGTACTTC.

The chain combines TRBV5-6 with TRBJ2-7; D possibly uses TRBD1 or TRBD2 (5 bases each). The CDR3 sequence is 15 residues long. CDR1 and CDR2 from the germline V gene are SGHDT and YYEEEE. V lost 0 bases and J 12 bases, leaving 22 bases between the germline ends. CDR3 sequence (DNA): TGTGCCAGCAGCTTGGAGGCAGGCCACGCCGGGGCCTGGTACTTC. It is translated as CASSLEAGHAGAWYF.

V gene TRBV28 combines with J gene TRBJ2-1; no reliable D call. V was shortened by 6 bases and J by 7 bases, with 13 bases between the two germline ends. The CDR3 totals 13 residues. Per the germline V gene, CDR1 is MDHEN and CDR2 is SYDVKM. In DNA form, the CDR3 reads TGTGCCAGCAGCCCTACGGCGGCTAATGAGCAGTTCTTC. Residues: CASSPTAANEQFF.

The rearrangement joins TRBV19 to TRBJ2-1; TRBD1 might be the D (5 bases). The CDR3 contains 16 residues. Trimming removed 10 bases from V and 0 bases from J, with 19 bases in between. The germline CDR1 and CDR2 sequences are LNHDA and SQIVND (reference sequence). CDR3 nucleotide sequence: TGTGCCATCCGTAGGGGATTCCAATGCTCCTACAATGAGCAGTTCTTC. Amino acid sequence: CAIRRGFQCSYNEQFF. Filled out from reference TRBV19 and TRBJ2-1, the complete variable domain reads DGGITQSPKYLFRKEGQNVTLSCEQNLNHDAMYWYRQDPGQGLRLIYYSQIVNDFQKGDIAEGYSVSREKKESFPLTVTSAQKNPTAFYLCAIRRGFQCSYNEQFFGPGTRLTVL.

The chain recombines TRBV10-3 with TRBJ2-3, with 8 bases identical to TRBD2. After removal of 7 bases from V and 4 bases from J, the junction contained 7 bases not matched to a gene. CDR3 size: 14 residues. CDR1 and CDR2 (germline): ENHRY, SYGVKD. CDR3 sequence (DNA): TGTGCCATCACGGCGGGAGGCTCGGCAGATACGCAGTATTTT. It yields the protein CAITAGGSADTQYF.

This rearrangement joins TRBV7-6 to TRBJ2-7; a possible D gene is TRBD2 (5 bases). This CDR3 spans 13 amino acids. Trimming removed 5 bases at V and 6 bases at J, with 14 bases between. CDR1 and CDR2 from the germline V gene are SGHVS and FNYEAQ. CDR3 amino acids: CASSPLEGSEQYF. Here the CDR3 DNA reads TGTGCCAGCAGCCCCCTCGAGGGATCCGAGCAGTACTTC.

The rearrangement uses TRBV2 and TRBJ1-1; D might be TRBD1 (5 bases). This CDR3 comprises 14 residues. Trimming removed 8 bases at V and 7 bases at J, with 20 bases between. The germline V gene encodes CDR1 SNHLY and CDR2 FYNNEI. DNA for the CDR3: TGTGCCAGCCGTCTCACCGGGACCATCAGTGAAGCTTTCTTT. This sequence encodes CASRLTGTISEAFF.

About this clone: The sample has other DNA sequences that encode this CDR3 too. This sequence joins TRBV6-5 and TRBJ1-2, with D maybe TRBD1 (6 bases). Deletions cut 0 bases from V and 4 bases from J, with 9 bases between. Germline V CDR1 and CDR2: MNHEY, SVGAGI. This CDR3 region has 14 residues. CDR3 amino acids: CASSYSGRGYGYTF. The CDR3 DNA sequence: TGTGCCAGCAGTTACTCGGGCAGGGGCTATGGCTACACCTTC.

The chain combines TRBV18 with TRBJ2-1; the D gene is possibly TRBD1 (6 bases). Deletions cut 2 bases from V and 9 bases from J, with 14 bases between. Germline lookup yields CDR1 KGHSH and CDR2 LQKENI. CDR3 length: 14 amino acids. DNA of the CDR3: TGTGCCAGCTCACCAAAACAGGGTTTTGGTGAGCAGTTCTTC. Protein product: CASSPKQGFGEQFF. Looking up the rest from reference TRBV18 and TRBJ2-1 gives the full variable domain: NAGVMQNPRHLVRRRGQEARLRCSPMKGHSHVYWYRQLPEEGLKFMVYLQKENIIDESGMPKERFSAEFPKEGPSILRIQQVVRGDSAAYFCASSPKQGFGEQFFGPGTRLTVL.

The chain employs TRBV5-1 and TRBJ1-1, with TRBD1 matching over 10 bases. There are 17 residues in the CDR3. Germline-derived CDR1 and CDR2 are SGHRS and YFSETQ. V was pared by 1 base and J by 4 bases, with 10 bases of the junction left unmatched. The CDR3, as DNA: TGCGCCAGCAGCTTGTCGGGGACAGGGGCGAAGGGCACTGAAGCTTTCTTT. It is translated as CASSLSGTGAKGTEAFF.

This clone was counted once. The chain couples TRBV4-1 to TRBJ2-1; D ambiguous. Germline lookup yields CDR1 MGHRA and CDR2 YSYEKL. The V and J ends lost 4 bases and 7 bases respectively, with 23 bases between them. The CDR3 is 17 residues long. The CDR3 is CASSPEPETRIKNEQFF. The DNA for the CDR3 is TGCGCCAGCAGCCCAGAACCAGAGACAAGGATAAAGAATGAGCAGTTCTTC.

This chain uses TRBV15 with TRBJ2-7, with D possibly TRBD1 on 6 matching bases. Per the germline V gene, CDR1 is LNHNV and CDR2 is YYDKDF (reference sequence). The CDR3 has 16 amino acids. V shed 1 base and J shed 1 base, with 14 bases lying between them. The CDR3 DNA is TGTGCCACCAGCAGAGGATCAGGGGAAGTGTCCTACGAGCAGTACTTC. This translates into CATSRGSGEVSYEQYF. Looking up the rest from reference TRBV15 and TRBJ2-7 gives the full variable domain: DAMVIQNPRYQVTQFGKPVTLSCSQTLNHNVMYWYQQKSSQAPKLLFHYYDKDFNNEADTPDNFQSRRPNTSFCFLDIRSPGLGDTAMYLCATSRGSGEVSYEQYFGPGTRLTVT.

The V gene is TRBV2, the J gene TRBJ2-7, with unresolved D. The CDR3 loop spans 15 amino acids. V was trimmed by 7 bases and J by 3 bases, leaving 19 bases between them. Germline CDR1 is SNHLY and CDR2 is FYNNEI. CDR3 DNA sequence: TGTGCCAGCACGCCTGGAGTAGGAAGGTACTACGAGCAGTACTTC. This encodes CASTPGVGRYYEQYF. Together with reference TRBV2 and TRBJ2-7, the CDR3 gives the full variable domain: EPEVTQTPSHQVTQMGQEVILRCVPISNHLYFYWYRQILGQKVEFLVSFYNNEISEKSEIFDDQFSVERPDGSNFTLKIRSTKLEDSAMYFCASTPGVGRYYEQYFGPGTRLTVT.

The J gene is TRBJ2-5, the V gene TRBV27; 11 nucleotides line up with TRBD1. Germline values: CDR1 MNHEY, CDR2 SMNVEV (reference sequence). The CDR3 runs to 16 residues. With 6 bases clipped from V and 4 bases from J, the junction kept 10 bases outside the gene matches. The CDR3 spells CASRVLGGQGVETQYF. As DNA, the CDR3 is TGTGCCAGCAGGGTACTAGGGGGACAGGGGGTAGAGACCCAGTACTTC.

The genes are TRBV19 and TRBJ1-2; 11 positions agree with TRBD1. The CDR3 runs 13 residues. The germline V gene encodes CDR1 LNHDA and CDR2 SQIVND (reference sequence). The J segment lost 8 bases and the V segment lost 7 bases, leaving 6 bases of the junction unmatched. The CDR3 loop reads CASTVDRGQGYTF. The CDR3 bases are TGTGCCAGTACCGTGGACAGGGGGCAAGGCTACACCTTC.

This clone was detected once. The chain employs TRBV14 and TRBJ1-2, with D perhaps TRBD1 (6 bases). The CDR3 length is 16 residues. Germline V lookup: CDR1 SGHDN, CDR2 FVKESK. V lost 4 bases, J lost 1 base, and 16 bases lay in between. CDR3 DNA sequence: TGTGCCAGCAGCCCAACCTACAGGGCGGTTAACTATGGCTACACCTTC. Translation gives CASSPTYRAVNYGYTF.

This clone appeared a single time. This chain links TRBV5-1 with TRBJ1-1; possible D gene TRBD1, 5 bases. The CDR3 extends over 14 amino acids. V was trimmed by 0 bases and J by 3 bases, leaving 9 bases between them. Germline CDR1 and CDR2: SGHRS and YFSETQ. In DNA, the CDR3 is TGCGCCAGCAGCTTGGCCGAGGGGTACACTGAAGCTTTCTTT. Amino acids: CASSLAEGYTEAFF.

J is TRBJ2-7 and V is TRBV7-8; possible D gene TRBD1, 6 bases. The CDR3 is 15 amino acids. Germline V gene lookup returns CDR1 SGHVS and CDR2 FQNEAQ. V dropped 6 bases and J dropped 3 bases, with 18 bases sitting between them. The CDR3 loop is CASRYKQGNIYEQYF. The CDR3 DNA sequence: TGTGCCAGCAGATATAAACAGGGAAATATCTACGAGCAGTACTTC.

This clone appeared a few times. The chain employs TRBV19 and TRBJ1-2; no firm D call. The germline CDR1 and CDR2 sequences are LNHDA and SQIVND (reference sequence). There are 10 residues in the CDR3. The V gene lost 9 bases and the J gene lost 1 base, with 3 bases spanning the gap. This CDR3 reads CASHNYGYTF. The CDR3 region has the DNA TGTGCCAGCCATAACTATGGCTACACCTTC.

J is TRBJ2-7 and V is TRBV2, with D perhaps TRBD2 (5 bases). Trimming cost V 5 bases and J 0 bases, with 14 bases left between them. Germline CDR1 is SNHLY and CDR2 is FYNNEI. The CDR3 loop spans 15 amino acids. The CDR3 DNA reads TGTGCCAGCAGTACGTCTACCCGGGGCTCCTACGAGCAGTACTTC. Residues: CASSTSTRGSYEQYF.